What follows describes a single T cell receptor beta chain. Trimming removed 4 bases from V and 0 bases from J, with 8 bases in between. There are 13 residues in the CDR3. CDR1 SGHRS and CDR2 YFSETQ come from the germline V gene. This sample was taken from a study of blood T cell repertoires in COVID-19. Only in-frame clones appear in the TCRdb table, and some are missing; sequencing was by immunoSEQ multiplex PCR. The sample has around 60,000 clones, approximately 80% seen once. Sequencing was carried out using peripheral blood. The chain recombines TRBV5-1 with TRBJ2-7; TRBD1 might be the D (5 bases). The origin of this receptor is a man in his forties or fifties with COVID-19, enrolled during active disease. DNA of the CDR3: TGCGCCAGCAGCCTTCAGGGCTCCTACGAGCAGTACTTC. It codes for CASSLQGSYEQYF.